This T cell receptor beta chain originates from a study of cytomegalovirus exposure and HLA in healthy donors (dated by TCRdb to 2016 to 2017). Describing the broader study: In an earlier analysis of approximately 500 of the donors, 276 Gb of sequence data and some 100 million unique TCR beta sequences from about 180 million T cells were reported. To predict cytomegalovirus infection status, the study brought together high-throughput TCR immunosequencing, statistical association of individual TCRs with disease status, and machine learning. Typing coverage varied by locus: roughly 629-630 donors for A, B, C, DRB1 and DQB1; more than 500 for DQA1; around 610 for DPA1; approximately 450 for DPB1. Among the roughly 370 genotyped donors, 81% belonged to the genetic ancestry cluster associated with self-reported Caucasian donors. In a later analysis, previously published TCR beta repertoires from fewer than 750 donors were re-analyzed and high-resolution HLA genotyping was added so that TCR occurrence patterns could be studied. Every repertoire in the discovery cohort had been generated on one and the same sequencing platform. The T cell repertoires of 670 or so subjects were profiled by immunosequencing and related to cytomegalovirus serostatus. In the later analysis, no new phenotypic data were used to find candidate immune exposures; instead, reliance was placed on TCR beta sequences and their occurrence across donors. A separate validation cohort of roughly 110 different subjects was used in addition to the roughly 700-subject first cohort. Both class I and class II loci were covered by HLA typing, at four-digit resolution. A handful of DR-DQ haplotypes were handled as single units for association and clustering because linkage in the cohort was strong. A later genetic analysis took genome-wide SNP genotypes for about 55% of the 666 donors and used that subset as a discovery cohort. Among some 410 genotyped donors of the cohort, an average of 235,054 unique TCR beta nucleotide sequences were sequenced per donor, roughly 20% of them non-productive. An earlier analysis of 450 to 750 of the donors used high-throughput TCR beta sequencing to judge whether each TCR beta V gene segment behaved as functional or pseudogenic. Roughly 320 gigabases of sequencing data and 70 million to 95 million unique TCR sequences made up an early release that covered 500 to 650 HLA-typed donors. Alongside the repertoire data, information on donor age, sex, ethnicity and CMV serostatus was compiled. The study was designed to test whether signatures of past pathogen exposure could be identified by cataloging public T cell receptors.

At the junction V is shortened by 4 bases and J by 7 bases; bases outside the gene matches: 6. From the cysteine up to the phenylalanine, the CDR3 has a length of 14 residues. Only CDR3 DNA remains: 42 bases, in frame from the first base. From a lookup of the germline V gene (reference sequence), CDR1 and CDR2 are SGHNT and YYREEE. Overall results and qualifications from the work: While some public TCRs were present in many individuals, most TCR sequences turned up only very rarely across donors. Because counts were too low, approximately 15 rarely observed V segments, including chromosome 9 orphons, were excluded from the earlier analysis of a few hundred of the donors. Presence/absence analyses assumed roughly uniform sequencing depth across donors, an assumption that may not hold. Only TCR beta chains were sequenced in this cohort, and the absence of alpha or paired-chain data limited detectable features. When HLA alleles, especially DR and DQ, strongly co-occurred, attributing TCR associations to individual alleles was difficult. According to a later analysis, most CMV-associated TCR beta chains appeared to be HLA-restricted, and the HLA associations seemed to be driven largely by CMV exposure. In a later genetic analysis, a missense DCLRE1C variant was associated with V-gene and J-gene trimming of TCR beta chains, and the association was replicated in an independent cohort. Because HLA typing was missing for some donors at each locus, association tests included only the typed subset. A later analysis associated 17,000 or so TCR beta sequences with specific HLA alleles at a false discovery rate of 0.05. Three of the identified cytomegalovirus-associated TCR beta chains were confirmed in vitro to be specific for cytomegalovirus antigens. CMV serostatus was the only immune exposure information available for the cohort. The classifier was reported to diagnose cytomegalovirus status with high specificity and sensitivity in both the original and validation cohorts. A further reported finding was that TCR beta sequences accurately predicted the HLA-A and HLA-B alleles for most subjects in the first cohort. The authors suggested that the approach could potentially be extended to other disease states and immunological phenotypes. The study listed 164 TCR beta chains as associated with cytomegalovirus. Linkage disequilibrium might explain the correlated functional status among segregating V segments, but an unknown experimental factor could not be excluded. A later analysis found that HLA-associated TCR beta chains were more clonally expanded and had lower generation probabilities than equally common non-associated chains. Some IMGT-functional V segments, including TRBV6-2 and TRBV6-3, could not be told apart with the 87-base-pair reads, so those segments were excluded. According to a later genetic analysis, donors in an Asian-associated ancestry cluster had fewer N-insertions in productive TCRs than the roughly 660-donor mean. In an earlier analysis of more than 450 of the donors, most TCR beta V segments were observed in productive rearrangements about 87% or about 30% of the time, broadly matching IMGT annotations. According to a later analysis, parvovirus B19, influenza, CMV and Epstein-Barr virus appeared linked to several top co-occurrence clusters. In a later analysis, TCR association rates were found to vary across HLA loci, with the most associated TCRs seen for DRB1 alleles and the fewest for HLA-C alleles. A cluster of highly shared sequence variants was judged likely to represent a technical artifact of the sequencing pipeline.

The protocol used for the library was the immunoSEQ multiplex PCR assay. The multiplex PCR relied on a mix of 60 forward primers for TCR Vbeta segments and 13 reverse primers for TCR Jbeta segments. Amplification of the CDR3 region of rearranged TCR beta genes was performed with a multiplex PCR assay on genomic DNA. On the Illumina HiSeq System, the amplified TCR beta libraries were sequenced as 87-base-pair reads. The study's own analysis went as follows. Across the roughly 640 repertoires, a later analysis counted tens of millions of unique TCR beta chains, 8.5 million to 12 million of which were shared by at least two donors. A nearest-neighbor algorithm error-corrected the raw reads and collapsed the reads into unique sequences, merging closely related sequences to remove PCR and sequencing errors. V, D and J gene segments were assigned by aligning CDR3 sequences to IMGT reference sequences. For a sequence to be retained, at least a six-nucleotide match to both a V gene segment and a J gene segment was required. Rearrangements were classified as productive when the CDR3 lacked stop codons and remained in frame with V and J, and all other rearrangements were classified as non-productive. CDR3 was defined by IMGT convention, running from the second conserved V-encoded cysteine to the conserved J-encoded phenylalanine. Sequences without an unambiguous match to a single V gene segment were excluded from the earlier analysis of over 500 of the donors. An earlier analysis of 450 to 650 of the donors called V segments functional above 56.7% productive rearrangements and segregating when the between-donor standard deviation exceeded 5%. A statistical classification framework was developed to diagnose cytomegalovirus status using the catalog of TCR beta chain sequences. In a later analysis, TCR nucleotide sequences were compared against IMGT/GENE-DB human TR gene sequences so that V and J genes could be assigned. Using the TCRdist pipeline, a later analysis assigned CDR3 sequences along with most-parsimonious VDJ recombination scenarios. In a later analysis, each TCR beta chain was defined by its CDR3 amino acid sequence together with its V-gene family, and reads lacking a unique V-gene family were excluded. As a way to deal with suspected cross-contamination and a sequencing artifact, a later analysis dropped under 600 nucleotide sequences that were highly shared and had low generation probability. In a later analysis, a clonal expansion index for each public chain was calculated from normalized within-repertoire ranks of inferred template counts. Generation probabilities in a later analysis came from a VDJ recombination model fitted to out-of-frame rearrangements, and those results were checked against IGoR. A later analysis scored TCR-TCR, TCR-HLA and TCR-CMV co-occurrence with hypergeometric tests, applying a repertoire-size bias correction to TCR pairs. To estimate false discovery rates, a later analysis permuted the HLA or CMV assignments 20 times. In a later analysis, co-occurring TCRs were grouped using DBSCAN, with TCRdist sequence similarity added in when clustering inside HLA-allele-positive subsets. Repertoires with fewer than 30,000 or more than 120,000 public chains were left out of co-occurrence clustering, as were about five repertoires with anomalous nucleotide sharing. TCRdb limited this immuneACCESS table to in-frame rearrangements with V and J called. A share of clones is missing; checked studies link under half to unresolved V genes, and the rest is unexplained. V and J calls and clone size are as listed in that table; D and trimming were resolved from the DNA. This sample gives about 86,000 clones in total; almost 80% of them show up just once. Of the sample, about 6.4% is held by the ten largest clones.

The cohort consisted of fewer than 700 healthy bone marrow donors. At the time of sampling, every cohort member was nominally healthy, though immune exposures that went unrecorded were likely present. The donor was CMV seronegative and belonged to the group of 320 or so seronegative cohort members. A peripheral blood sample was provided by each donor, and peripheral blood mononuclear cells were used for TCR beta sequencing. Genomic DNA extraction from the blood cell samples was performed with the Qiagen DNeasy Blood Extraction Kit. To note about this clone: The antigen this receptor binds is unknown. No per-base quality is available; no much larger clone lies one base away.

The clonotype comes from a female donor in good health and CMV-seronegative. Sample: PBMCs. The rearrangement combines TRBV5-4 with TRBJ1-4, and 8 junction bases match TRBD1. The DNA is as follows: TGTGCCAGCAGCATGGAACAGGGGGGTGAAAAACTGTTTTTT. Its protein reads: CASSMEQGGEKLFF. Supplemented by the reference TRBV5-4 and TRBJ1-4 proteins around the CDR3, the complete variable domain is ETGVTQSPTHLIKTRGQQVTLRCSSQSGHNTVSWYQQALGQGPQFIFQYYREEENGRGNFPPRFSGLQFPNYSSELNVNALELDDSALYLCASSMEQGGEKLFFGSGTQLSVL.